This T cell receptor (beta chain) originates from a study of T-cell reconstitution after alpha-beta-depleted transplantation in children. V gave up 6 bases and J gave up 0 bases; unmatched junction bases: 2. Germline V gene data show CDR1 as MNHEY and CDR2 as SMNVEV (reference sequence). The CDR3 consists of 14 residues. This clonotype was counted at least ten times. Preparation of the TCRbeta library used unique molecular identifiers. TCRdb reanalysed the PCR reads using MiXCR and keeps one entry per CDR3 protein. Among roughly 200,000 distinct CDR3 sequences listed, 13% to 15% were seen once. The material sequenced was PBMCs from the stem cell graft donor, taken from the stem cell graft. This chain uses TRBV27 with TRBJ2-1; 7 bases map to TRBD1. The TCR comes from a human donor who donated a stem cell graft to a child with acute lymphoblastic leukemia. CDR3 sequence reads: CASSQGVSYNEQFF. CDR3 sequence (DNA): TGTGCCAGCAGCCAGGGGGTCTCCTACAATGAGCAGTTCTTC.